This TCR beta chain was observed in a study of radiation and T cells in renal cell carcinoma. In germline, CDR1 is SGHVS, CDR2 FQNEAQ. This CDR3 is 16 amino acids long. V lost 1 base to trimming and J lost 1 base, with 13 bases between them. The repertoire was sequenced with immunoSEQ multiplex PCR; TCRdb's copy has only in-frame clones and lacks some. Of about 150,000 clones detected, roughly 86% appear once; the ten largest clones hold 13%. Time point noted: blood 2 weeks post-SBRT. Treatment of the sample: 15 Gy SBRT to primary tumor, nephrectomy 4 weeks later. This clone has just one count. This chain links TRBV7-8 with TRBJ1-2, with D unclear. The specimen was blood, collected from a patient whose treatment included radiotherapy and nephrectomy. The source of this sequence is a woman aged 50 to 65 with renal cell carcinoma. The CDR3 DNA sequence: TGTGCCAGCAGCTTAGAGTTAGGCGGGTTTAACTATGGCTACACCTTC. Its protein product is CASSLELGGFNYGYTF.